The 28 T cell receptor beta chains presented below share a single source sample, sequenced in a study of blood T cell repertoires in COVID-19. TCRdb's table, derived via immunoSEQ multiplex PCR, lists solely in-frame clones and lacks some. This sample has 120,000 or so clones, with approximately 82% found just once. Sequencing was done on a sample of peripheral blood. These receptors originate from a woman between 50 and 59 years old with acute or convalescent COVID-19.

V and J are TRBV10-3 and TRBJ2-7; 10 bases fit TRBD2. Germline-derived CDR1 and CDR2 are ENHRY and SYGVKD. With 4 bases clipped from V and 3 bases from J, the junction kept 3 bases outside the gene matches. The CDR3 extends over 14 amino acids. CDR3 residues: CAISGTSGYYEQYF. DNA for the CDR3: TGTGCCATCAGTGGGACTAGCGGATACTACGAGCAGTACTTC.

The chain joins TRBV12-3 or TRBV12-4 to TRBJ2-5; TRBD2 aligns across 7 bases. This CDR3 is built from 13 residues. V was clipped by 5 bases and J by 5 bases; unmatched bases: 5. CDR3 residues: CASSRGGYETQYF. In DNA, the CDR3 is TGTGCCAGCAGTCGCGGGGGTTACGAGACCCAGTACTTC.

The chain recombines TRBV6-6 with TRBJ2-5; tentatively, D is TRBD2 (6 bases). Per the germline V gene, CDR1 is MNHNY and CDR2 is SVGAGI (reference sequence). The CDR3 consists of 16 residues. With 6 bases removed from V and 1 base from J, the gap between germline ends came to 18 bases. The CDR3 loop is CASRNRRVLTQETQYF. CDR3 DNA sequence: TGTGCCAGCAGAAACCGGAGGGTATTAACCCAAGAGACCCAGTACTTC.

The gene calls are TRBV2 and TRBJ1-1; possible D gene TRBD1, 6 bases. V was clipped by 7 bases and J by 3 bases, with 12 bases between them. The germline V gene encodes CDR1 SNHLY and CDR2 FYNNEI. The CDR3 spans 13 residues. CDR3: CASKRGGDTEAFF. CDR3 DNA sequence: TGTGCCAGCAAACGAGGGGGGGACACTGAAGCTTTCTTT.

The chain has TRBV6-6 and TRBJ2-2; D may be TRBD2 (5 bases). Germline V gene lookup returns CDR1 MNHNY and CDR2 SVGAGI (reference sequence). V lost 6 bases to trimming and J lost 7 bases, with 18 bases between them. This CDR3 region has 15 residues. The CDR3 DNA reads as TGTGCCAGCAGGCCCTCATCCGGGGATATCGGGGAGCTGTTTTTT. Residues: CASRPSSGDIGELFF.

Here the CDR3 reads CALSRSSGANVLTF. CDR3 nucleotide sequence: TGTGCCTTATCCCGCAGCTCTGGGGCCAACGTCCTGACTTTC. The V call is TRBV30, the J call TRBJ2-6; D call uncertain. CDR3 length equals 14 residues. V lost 7 bases and J lost 0, with 10 bases in between. Germline CDR1 and CDR2: GTSNPN and SVGIG (reference sequence).

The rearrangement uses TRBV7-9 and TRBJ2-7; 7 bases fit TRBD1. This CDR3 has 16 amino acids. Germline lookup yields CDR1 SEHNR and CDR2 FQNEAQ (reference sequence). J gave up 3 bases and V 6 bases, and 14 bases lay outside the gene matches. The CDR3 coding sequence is TGTGCCAGCAGTTATAGTGTGACAGGGTACGGCTACGAGCAGTACTTC. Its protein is CASSYSVTGYGYEQYF.

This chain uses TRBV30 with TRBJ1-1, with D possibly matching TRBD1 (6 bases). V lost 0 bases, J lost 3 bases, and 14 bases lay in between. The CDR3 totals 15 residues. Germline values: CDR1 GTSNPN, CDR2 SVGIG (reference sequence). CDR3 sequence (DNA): TGTGCCTGGAGTGTTGGGCCAGGGGCGGACACTGAAGCTTTCTTT. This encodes CAWSVGPGADTEAFF.

The CDR3 spells CASSQSEGGETQYF. Here the CDR3 DNA reads TGCGCCAGCAGTCAATCTGAGGGAGGGGAGACCCAGTACTTC. The rearrangement joins TRBV23-1 to TRBJ2-5; 7 nucleotides line up with TRBD2. TRBV23-1 is reported as an ORF; its role is uncertain. V was pared by 0 bases and J by 5 bases, with 3 bases of the junction left unmatched. There are 14 residues in the CDR3.

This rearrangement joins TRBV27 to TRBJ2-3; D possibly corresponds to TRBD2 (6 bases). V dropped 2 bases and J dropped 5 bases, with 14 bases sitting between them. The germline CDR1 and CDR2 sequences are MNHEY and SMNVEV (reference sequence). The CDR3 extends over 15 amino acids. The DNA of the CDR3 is TGTGCCAGCAGTTTAATGAAGACTAGGAGAGATACGCAGTATTTT. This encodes CASSLMKTRRDTQYF.

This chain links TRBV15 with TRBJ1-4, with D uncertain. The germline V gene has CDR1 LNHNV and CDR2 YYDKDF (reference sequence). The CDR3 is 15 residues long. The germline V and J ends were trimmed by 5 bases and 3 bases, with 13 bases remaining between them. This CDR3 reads CATSVGVSANEKLFF. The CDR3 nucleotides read TGTGCCACCAGCGTAGGAGTCTCGGCTAATGAAAAACTGTTTTTT.

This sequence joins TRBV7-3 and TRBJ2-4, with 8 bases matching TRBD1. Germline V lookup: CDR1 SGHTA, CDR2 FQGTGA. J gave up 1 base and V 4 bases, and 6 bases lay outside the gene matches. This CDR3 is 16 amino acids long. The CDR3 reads CASSSTGAGAKNIQYF. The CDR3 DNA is TGTGCCAGCAGCTCGACAGGGGCGGGGGCCAAAAACATTCAGTACTTC.

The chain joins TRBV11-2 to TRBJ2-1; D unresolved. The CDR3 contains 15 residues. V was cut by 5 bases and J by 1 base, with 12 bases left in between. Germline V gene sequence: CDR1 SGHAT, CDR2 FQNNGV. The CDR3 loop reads CASSPVTESYNEQFF. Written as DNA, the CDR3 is TGTGCCAGCAGCCCAGTTACAGAATCCTACAATGAGCAGTTCTTC.

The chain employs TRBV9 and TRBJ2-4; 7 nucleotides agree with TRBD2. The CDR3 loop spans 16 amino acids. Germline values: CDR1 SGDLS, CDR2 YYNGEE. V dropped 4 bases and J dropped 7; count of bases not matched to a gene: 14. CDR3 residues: CASSPPEGGRGNIQYF. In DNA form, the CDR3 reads TGTGCCAGCAGCCCCCCGGAGGGCGGGAGAGGCAACATTCAGTACTTC.

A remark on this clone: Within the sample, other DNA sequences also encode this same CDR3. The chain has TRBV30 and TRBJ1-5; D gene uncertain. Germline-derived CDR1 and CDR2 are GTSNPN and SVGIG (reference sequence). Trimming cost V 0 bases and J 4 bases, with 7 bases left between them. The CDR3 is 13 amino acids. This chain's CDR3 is CAWSVQVNQPQHF. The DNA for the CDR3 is TGTGCCTGGAGTGTACAAGTTAATCAGCCCCAGCATTTT.

CDR3 sequence: CASSPGGQFPRETQYF. In nucleotides, the CDR3 is TGCGCCAGCAGCCCTGGGGGACAGTTCCCACGCGAGACCCAGTACTTC. This chain uses TRBV5-1 with TRBJ2-5; TRBD1 matches 7 bases. Unmatched junction bases numbered 14, after V lost 4 bases and J lost 5 bases. This CDR3 is 16 amino acids long. Per the germline V gene, CDR1 is SGHRS and CDR2 is YFSETQ.

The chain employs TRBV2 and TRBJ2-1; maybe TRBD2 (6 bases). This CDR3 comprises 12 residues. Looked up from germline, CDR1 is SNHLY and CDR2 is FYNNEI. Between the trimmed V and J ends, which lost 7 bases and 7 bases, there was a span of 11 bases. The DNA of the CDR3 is TGTGCCAGCACCCCGCTAGCGAATGAGCAGTTCTTC. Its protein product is CASTPLANEQFF.

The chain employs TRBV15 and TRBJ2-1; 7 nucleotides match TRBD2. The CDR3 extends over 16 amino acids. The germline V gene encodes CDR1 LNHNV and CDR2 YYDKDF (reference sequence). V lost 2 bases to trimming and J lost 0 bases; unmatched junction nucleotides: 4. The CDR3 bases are TGTGCCACCAGCAGACCGGGACTACGCTCCTACAATGAGCAGTTCTTC. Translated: CATSRPGLRSYNEQFF.

The CDR3 reads CASSQGDGYNSPLHF. The CDR3 DNA reads TGTGCCAGCAGCCAAGGCGACGGGTATAATTCACCCCTCCACTTT. The chain couples TRBV3-1 (or the pseudogene TRBV3-2) to TRBJ1-6; D is unclear. CDR3 length: 15 residues. Trimming pared 1 base from V and 4 bases from J, leaving 8 bases between. Germline loops: CDR1 LGHDT, CDR2 YNNKEL (reference sequence).

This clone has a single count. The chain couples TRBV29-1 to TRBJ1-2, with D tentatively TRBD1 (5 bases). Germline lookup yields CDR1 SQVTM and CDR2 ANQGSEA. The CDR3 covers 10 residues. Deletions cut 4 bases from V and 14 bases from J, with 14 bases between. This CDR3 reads CSVARVVETF. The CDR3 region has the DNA TGCAGCGTTGCCAGGGTAGTAGAAACCTTC.

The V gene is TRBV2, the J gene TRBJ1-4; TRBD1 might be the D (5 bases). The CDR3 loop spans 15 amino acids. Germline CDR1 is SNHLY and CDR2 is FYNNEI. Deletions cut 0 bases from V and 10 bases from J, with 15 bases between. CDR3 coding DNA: TGTGCCAGCAGTGAAGCGCTCGCAGGCGGGGGAAAACTGTTTTTT. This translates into CASSEALAGGGKLFF.

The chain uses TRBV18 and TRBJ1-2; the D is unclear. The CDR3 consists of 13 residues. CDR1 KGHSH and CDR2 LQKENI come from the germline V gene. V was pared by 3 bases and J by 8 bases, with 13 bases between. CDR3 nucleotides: TGTGCCAGCTCACCTGGCGTCGGGGAGGGCTACACCTTC. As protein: CASSPGVGEGYTF. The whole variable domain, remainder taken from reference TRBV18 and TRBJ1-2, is NAGVMQNPRHLVRRRGQEARLRCSPMKGHSHVYWYRQLPEEGLKFMVYLQKENIIDESGMPKERFSAEFPKEGPSILRIQQVVRGDSAAYFCASSPGVGEGYTFGSGTRLTVV.

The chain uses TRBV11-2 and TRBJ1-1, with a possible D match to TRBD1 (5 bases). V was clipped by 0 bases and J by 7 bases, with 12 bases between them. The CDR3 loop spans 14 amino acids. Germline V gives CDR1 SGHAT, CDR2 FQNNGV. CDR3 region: CASSLEGVSGEAFF. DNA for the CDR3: TGTGCCAGCAGCTTAGAAGGGGTGTCTGGTGAAGCTTTCTTT.

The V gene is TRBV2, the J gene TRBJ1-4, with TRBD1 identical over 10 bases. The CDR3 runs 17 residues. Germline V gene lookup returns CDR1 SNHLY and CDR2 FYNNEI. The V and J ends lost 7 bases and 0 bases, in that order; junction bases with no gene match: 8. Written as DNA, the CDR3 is TGTGCCAGCAACGGGGACAGGGGAACCTCAACTAATGAAAAACTGTTTTTT. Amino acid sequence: CASNGDRGTSTNEKLFF.

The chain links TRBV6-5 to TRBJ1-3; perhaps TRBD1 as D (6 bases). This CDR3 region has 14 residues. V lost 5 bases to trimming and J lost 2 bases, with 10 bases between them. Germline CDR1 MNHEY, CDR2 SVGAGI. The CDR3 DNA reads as TGTGCCAGCAGTCAGACAGGAACTGGAAACACCATATATTTT. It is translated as CASSQTGTGNTIYF.

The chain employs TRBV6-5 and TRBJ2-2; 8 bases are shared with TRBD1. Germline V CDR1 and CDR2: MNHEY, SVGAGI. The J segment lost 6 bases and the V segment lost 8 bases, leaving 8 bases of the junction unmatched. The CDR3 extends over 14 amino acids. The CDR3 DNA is TGTGCCAGCCATGACAGGGGAGAAGCCGGGGAGCTGTTTTTT. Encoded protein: CASHDRGEAGELFF.

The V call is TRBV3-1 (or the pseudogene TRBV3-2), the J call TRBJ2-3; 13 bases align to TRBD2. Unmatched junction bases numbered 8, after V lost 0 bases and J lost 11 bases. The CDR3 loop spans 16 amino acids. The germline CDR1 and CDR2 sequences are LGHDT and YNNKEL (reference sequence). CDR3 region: CASSQDYVTSGGWQYF. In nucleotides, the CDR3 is TGTGCCAGCAGCCAAGATTATGTGACTAGCGGGGGGTGGCAGTATTTT.

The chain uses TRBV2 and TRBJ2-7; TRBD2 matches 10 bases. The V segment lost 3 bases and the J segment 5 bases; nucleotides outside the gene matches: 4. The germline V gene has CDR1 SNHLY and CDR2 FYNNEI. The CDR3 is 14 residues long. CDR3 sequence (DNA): TGTGCCAGCAGTGACCTAGCGGGAGAAGACGAGCAGTACTTC. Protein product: CASSDLAGEDEQYF.